The T cell receptor (beta chain) described here comes from a study of T-cell memory formation after mild COVID-19. As for the study in general: Largely donor-specific TCR clusters were found. Regarding the study as a whole: Pre-infection memory carried some responding clones, suggesting that cross-reactive memory joined. The main location of contracting CD4+ clones was CM and EM, and that of contracting CD8+ clones was EMRA. CD4/CD8 balance characterized clones contracting day 15 to 85, and CD4+ skew characterized later expanders.

V was shortened by 5 bases and J by 0 bases, with 21 bases between the two germline ends. Germline CDR1 SEHNR, CDR2 FQNEAQ (reference sequence). The CDR3 totals 18 residues. This clonotype was counted a few times. The antigen is undetermined. MiXCR, run by TCRdb on the 5' RACE reads, gives a single entry per CDR3 protein. The table shows 350,000 to 500,000 distinct CDR3 sequences, with 15% to 20% occurring only once. Material for sequencing was PBMCs or a T cell subset sorted from them (not recorded which). The sequence was collected from an adult woman who had mild COVID-19 (a few samples of this study predate the infection). Cell type and time point are not known. This rearrangement joins TRBV7-9 to TRBJ2-3; TRBD1 might be the D (5 bases). CDR3 in amino acids: CASSPPRLADKSTDTQYF. The CDR3 DNA reads TGTGCCAGCAGCCCCCCGCGCCTGGCGGACAAAAGCACAGATACGCAGTATTTT.